The 8 T cell receptor beta chains listed next were all sequenced from one sample in a study of yellow fever vaccine responses in identical twins. TCRdb fed the RT-PCR reads into MiXCR, producing one record per CDR3 protein. The sample includes around 3,500 distinct CDR3 sequences, 90% of them seen just once. The starting material was T cells from blood (PBMCs), unsorted or a sorted subset (not recorded which), obtained before or after yellow fever vaccination (not recorded which). The origin of the receptors is a woman aged 18-30 years who received the yellow fever vaccine.

This clonotype was observed once. This chain joins TRBV4-3 and TRBJ2-1, with 10 bases identical to TRBD2. V dropped 0 bases and J dropped 2; count of bases not matched to a gene: 1. The CDR3 is 16 amino acids. Per the germline V gene, CDR1 is LGHNA and CDR2 is YSLEER. CDR3 sequence reads: CASSQEAGGAYNEQFF. CDR3 bases: TGCGCCAGCAGCCAAGAAGCGGGAGGGGCCTACAATGAGCAGTTCTTC.

The V call is TRBV29-1, the J call TRBJ2-5; the D is unclear. This CDR3 has 13 amino acids. The germline CDR1 and CDR2 sequences are SQVTM and ANQGSEA. Between the trimmed V and J ends, which lost 6 bases and 0 bases, there was a span of 11 bases. In DNA, the CDR3 is TGCAGCGTCCGCCTCGCTTACCAAGAGACCCAGTACTTC. Its translation is CSVRLAYQETQYF.

The chain combines TRBV18 with TRBJ1-1; 9 bases align to TRBD1. Germline lookup yields CDR1 KGHSH and CDR2 LQKENI. Germline trimming cut 5 bases from V and 7 bases from J; bases unmatched to any gene: 14. CDR3 size: 16 residues. CDR3: CASSKTGGLDDNEAFF. CDR3 coding DNA: TGTGCCAGCTCAAAAACAGGGGGCCTGGACGACAATGAAGCTTTCTTT.

The CDR3 loop is CSVGHRNQPQHF. CDR3 coding DNA: TGCAGCGTTGGTCACCGCAATCAGCCCCAGCATTTT. This sequence joins TRBV29-1 and TRBJ1-5; D remains unclear. Germline CDR1 is SQVTM and CDR2 is ANQGSEA. V was cut by 4 bases and J by 2 bases, with 6 bases left in between. The CDR3 consists of 12 residues.

This clonotype occurred once. The chain employs TRBV4-2 and TRBJ2-3; no firm D call. The V end lost 0 bases, the J end lost 5 bases, and 12 bases lay between the germline ends. Germline CDR1 and CDR2: LGHNA and YNFKEQ. CDR3 size: 15 residues. Written as DNA, the CDR3 is TGTGCCAGCAGCCAAGAGTCAGGTATTAAAGATACGCAGTATTTT. Its translation: CASSQESGIKDTQYF.

The J gene is TRBJ2-3, the V gene TRBV7-9; 10 nucleotides line up with TRBD1. Germline CDR1 SEHNR, CDR2 FQNEAQ (reference sequence). The V segment lost 5 bases and the J segment 2 bases; nucleotides outside the gene matches: 4. The CDR3 consists of 15 residues. The CDR3 DNA reads TGTGCCAGCAGCCCGACAGGGGGCTACACAGATACGCAGTATTTT. Its translation: CASSPTGGYTDTQYF. Full variable domain (rest looked up from reference TRBV7-9 and TRBJ2-3): DTGVSQNPRHKITKRGQNVTFRCDPISEHNRLYWYRQTLGQGPEFLTYFQNEAQLEKSRLLSDRFSAERPKGSFSTLEIQRTEQGDSAMYLCASSPTGGYTDTQYFGPGTRLTVL.

A single count supports this clonotype. Here the CDR3 reads CASSVDSGAYNEQFF. The CDR3 DNA reads TGTGCCAGCAGCGTGGATAGCGGAGCTTACAATGAGCAGTTCTTC. The genes are TRBV9 and TRBJ2-1; tentative D call: TRBD2 (6 bases). The germline V gene has CDR1 SGDLS and CDR2 YYNGEE. This CDR3 has 15 amino acids. V was shortened by 2 bases and J by 4 bases, with 13 bases between the two germline ends. The full variable domain, with the rest looked up from reference TRBV9 and TRBJ2-1, is DSGVTQTPKHLITATGQRVTLRCSPRSGDLSVYWYQQSLDQGLQFLIQYYNGEERAKGNILERFSAQQFPDLHSELNLSSLELGDSALYFCASSVDSGAYNEQFFGPGTRLTVL.

This rearrangement joins TRBV11-2 to TRBJ2-5; the D call may be TRBD1 or TRBD2 (5 bases each). V lost 5 bases to trimming and J lost 1 base, with 8 bases between them. This CDR3 comprises 13 residues. The germline gives CDR1 SGHAT, CDR2 FQNNGV. The CDR3 nucleotides read TGTGCCAGCAGCCGGGGCCTCCAAGAGACCCAGTACTTC. This gives the protein CASSRGLQETQYF.